These 7 T cell receptor beta chains originate from one sample sequenced in a study of radiotherapy plus CTLA-4 blockade in lung cancer. Clones were sequenced by immunoSEQ multiplex PCR, and TCRdb holds only the in-frame ones, with some missing. The table lists approximately 45,000 clones, roughly 65% of them singletons, with less than 20% in the top ten. The specimen comprised peripheral blood, sampled from a patient treated with radiotherapy plus ipilimumab. The receptors were gathered from a human donor with non-small cell lung cancer who had a partial response to radiotherapy plus ipilimumab.

This clone was counted between two and nine times. The gene calls are TRBV7-3 and TRBJ1-2, with D perhaps TRBD1 (6 bases). Per germline, CDR1 SGHTA and CDR2 FQGTGA. V lost 4 bases, J lost 6 bases, and 27 bases lay in between. The CDR3 covers 18 residues. CDR3 in DNA: TGTGCCAGCAGCTCCTCTATGGGTGGCGGGGGCGCTCTCAATGGCTACACCTTC. This codes for CASSSSMGGGGALNGYTF.

The genes are TRBV11-2 and TRBJ2-5; tentatively, D is TRBD1 (8 bases). Germline assignment: CDR1 SGHAT and CDR2 FQNNGV. V lost 2 bases and J lost 5, with 15 bases in between. CDR3 length: 15 residues. The CDR3: CASSLSTGGAETQYF. CDR3 in DNA: TGTGCCAGCAGCTTATCCACAGGGGGGGCGGAGACCCAGTACTTC.

This clone came up a few times. This rearrangement joins TRBV30 to TRBJ2-1, with 13 bases identical to TRBD2. The CDR3 totals 13 residues. With 4 bases clipped from V and 8 bases from J, the junction kept 2 bases outside the gene matches. CDR1 is GTSNPN, CDR2 SVGIG, per germline (reference sequence). The CDR3 DNA is TGTGCCTGGACACTAGCGGGAGGGTATGAGCAGTTCTTC. The encoded protein is CAWTLAGGYEQFF.

The V and J genes are TRBV5-1 and TRBJ2-2; maybe TRBD1 (6 bases). Looked up from germline, CDR1 is SGHRS and CDR2 is YFSETQ. This CDR3 has 16 amino acids. Trimming took off 1 base at V and 0 bases at J, with 10 bases between the two ends. CDR3 region: CASSLKGHSNTGELFF. DNA of the CDR3: TGCGCCAGCAGCTTGAAGGGACATTCGAACACCGGGGAGCTGTTTTTT.

This clone was detected a few times. V is TRBV6-5 and J is TRBJ2-4, with 8 bases identical to TRBD2. Germline CDR1 MNHEY, CDR2 SVGAGI. V lost 7 bases, J lost 8 bases, and 10 bases stayed unmatched. The CDR3 covers 14 residues. The chain's CDR3 is CASKFQLLADIQYF. CDR3 nucleotides: TGTGCCAGCAAGTTCCAACTACTAGCGGACATTCAGTACTTC.

V gene TRBV18 combines with J gene TRBJ2-7; D gene uncertain. Germline V gene sequence: CDR1 KGHSH, CDR2 LQKENI. CDR3 length equals 13 residues. With 3 bases removed from V and 5 bases from J, the gap between germline ends came to 11 bases. Here the CDR3 DNA reads TGTGCCAGCTCACCCTCGCGGCTAAACGAGCAGTACTTC. Protein product: CASSPSRLNEQYF.

This chain links TRBV13 with TRBJ1-2; D is uncertain. The germline V and J ends were trimmed by 2 bases and 2 bases, with 6 bases remaining between them. CDR3 length: 13 amino acids. Per the germline V gene, CDR1 is PRHDT and CDR2 is FYEKMQ (reference sequence). CDR3 nucleotide sequence: TGTGCCAGCAGCTTAACGGGAAACTATGGCTACACCTTC. It codes for CASSLTGNYGYTF.